Listed here are 20 T cell receptor beta chains from one sample, sequenced in a study of cytomegalovirus exposure and HLA in healthy donors. The protocol was immunoSEQ multiplex PCR, while the TCRdb copy is restricted to in-frame clones and leaves out a portion. This table holds about 250,000 clones, approximately 84% found once. What was sequenced was PBMCs. The receptors here all came from a man aged 18 to 29 in good health and CMV-seropositive.

The J gene is TRBJ2-7, the V gene TRBV2; the match to TRBD1 covers 7 bases. V lost 10 bases to trimming and J lost 5 bases; unmatched junction nucleotides: 14. The CDR3 covers 14 residues. CDR1 is SNHLY and CDR2 is FYNNEI in the germline V gene. This CDR3 reads CANCRGFTCDEQYF. The DNA of the CDR3 is TGTGCCAACTGCAGGGGGTTTACGTGCGACGAGCAGTACTTC. The full variable domain, its missing parts supplied by reference TRBV2 and TRBJ2-7, is EPEVTQTPSHQVTQMGQEVILRCVPISNHLYFYWYRQILGQKVEFLVSFYNNEISEKSEIFDDQFSVERPDGSNFTLKIRSTKLEDSAMYFCANCRGFTCDEQYFGPGTRLTVT.

The rearrangement links TRBV29-1 to TRBJ2-7; 13 bases are shared with TRBD2. The CDR3 contains 14 residues. The germline gives CDR1 SQVTM, CDR2 ANQGSEA. V shed 3 bases, J shed 9 bases, and the junction held 8 bases outside the gene matches. CDR3 sequence (DNA): TGCAGCGTTGATCCTGGACTAGCGGGAGCGGTGCAGTACTTC. It specifies CSVDPGLAGAVQYF.

The V and J genes are TRBV5-4 and TRBJ1-2, with 8 positions matching TRBD1. V lost 4 bases and J lost 5; bases outside the gene matches: 4. The CDR3 runs 13 residues. From germline, CDR1 is SGHNT and CDR2 YYREEE (reference sequence). CDR3 coding DNA: TGTGCCAGCAGCCCGACAGGGGAATATGGCTACACCTTC. Translated, it gives CASSPTGEYGYTF.

The chain combines TRBV30 with TRBJ1-1; D gene unclear. The CDR3 covers 12 residues. From germline, CDR1 is GTSNPN and CDR2 SVGIG (reference sequence). Trimming left V 0 bases short and J 0 bases short, with 2 bases between. The CDR3 DNA sequence: TGTGCCTGGAGTGTAGTGAACACTGAAGCTTTCTTT. It yields the protein CAWSVVNTEAFF.

This sequence joins TRBV27 and TRBJ1-2; D not certain. Trimming removed 4 bases at V and 4 bases at J, with 10 bases between. The germline CDR1 and CDR2 sequences are MNHEY and SMNVEV (reference sequence). The CDR3 is made up of 13 amino acids. The CDR3 nucleotides read TGTGCCAGCAGTTCGATCGTAGGCTATGGCTACACCTTC. Amino acid sequence: CASSSIVGYGYTF.

This clone was seen just once. DNA of the CDR3: TGTGCCAGCAGCCTAGCGGGAGGCGCCCACGAGCAGTACTTC. Protein product: CASSLAGGAHEQYF. V and J are TRBV2 and TRBJ2-7; 11 bases are shared with TRBD2. CDR1 and CDR2 (germline): SNHLY, FYNNEI. The CDR3 contains 14 residues. V dropped 6 bases and J dropped 5; count of bases not matched to a gene: 6.

The chain employs TRBV11-2 and TRBJ2-7; D is perhaps TRBD1 or TRBD2 (5 bases each). From germline, CDR1 is SGHAT and CDR2 FQNNGV. The CDR3 is made up of 16 amino acids. V lost 5 bases and J lost 2, with 19 bases in between. CDR3 bases: TGTGCCAGCAGCGCACTCCGGGACCGGAGGACCTACGAGCAGTACTTC. Protein sequence: CASSALRDRRTYEQYF.

As regards this clone: The sample holds other DNA sequences that translate to the same CDR3. The chain uses TRBV6-5 and TRBJ2-1; no clear D gene. CDR3 size: 15 residues. Germline V gene data show CDR1 as MNHEY and CDR2 as SVGAGI. The V end lost 0 bases, the J end lost 0 bases, and 6 bases lay between the germline ends. CDR3 DNA sequence: TGTGCCAGCAGTTACTCGACTTCCTCCTACAATGAGCAGTTCTTC. Amino acid sequence: CASSYSTSSYNEQFF.

The chain is built from TRBV9 and TRBJ2-5, with D perhaps TRBD1 (5 bases). Trimming left V 4 bases short and J 5 bases short, with 12 bases between. The CDR3 is 13 residues long. Germline V gene sequence: CDR1 SGDLS, CDR2 YYNGEE. The CDR3 is CASSRQGRETQYF. DNA for the CDR3: TGTGCCAGCAGCAGGCAGGGTCGGGAGACCCAGTACTTC.

This chain connects TRBV29-1 to TRBJ2-7; 7 bases map to TRBD1. The ends lost 7 bases at V and 3 bases at J; junction bases unmatched: 3. From germline, CDR1 is SQVTM and CDR2 ANQGSEA. CDR3 length equals 11 residues. CDR3 amino acids: CSARDSYEQYF. The CDR3 region has the DNA TGCAGCGCTCGGGACAGCTACGAGCAGTACTTC.

This clone has only one observation. The chain joins TRBV11-3 to TRBJ2-1, with unresolved D. The CDR3 has 13 amino acids. CDR1 is SGHNT, CDR2 YENEEA, per germline. Deletions cut 5 bases from V and 3 bases from J, with 8 bases between. CDR3 amino acids: CASSDGIYNEQFF. CDR3 nucleotides: TGTGCCAGCAGCGACGGAATCTACAATGAGCAGTTCTTC.

V is TRBV29-1 and J is TRBJ2-7; 11 bases are a match to TRBD1. Germline loops: CDR1 SQVTM, CDR2 ANQGSEA. This CDR3 has 13 residues. V lost 6 bases and J lost 6; bases outside the gene matches: 7. The CDR3 DNA sequence: TGCAGCGTGGGACAGGGGGAGGACGGCGAGCAGTACTTC. Its translation is CSVGQGEDGEQYF.

The rearrangement uses TRBV7-2 and TRBJ1-5; the D gene is possibly TRBD1 (5 bases). Germline loops: CDR1 SGHTA, CDR2 FQGNSA. The CDR3 loop spans 14 amino acids. V lost 4 bases and J 0 bases, leaving 7 bases between the germline ends. This chain's CDR3 is CASSWGNSNQPQHF. The CDR3 DNA follows: TGTGCCAGCAGCTGGGGCAATAGCAATCAGCCCCAGCATTTT.

This clone was seen just once. The rearrangement uses TRBV29-1 and TRBJ1-2; no clear D. Germline CDR1 and CDR2: SQVTM and ANQGSEA. CDR3 size: 13 residues. V dropped 4 bases and J dropped 1 base, with 10 bases sitting between them. The CDR3 nucleotides read TGCAGCGTTGTATCGGGATTTAACTATGGCTACACCTTC. Residues: CSVVSGFNYGYTF.

DNA for the CDR3: TGTGCCATCAGTGAACAGGCTCAAGCTTTCTTT. Amino acids: CAISEQAQAFF. The rearrangement links TRBV10-3 to TRBJ1-1; D possibly corresponds to TRBD1 (5 bases). The germline gives CDR1 ENHRY, CDR2 SYGVKD. V lost 3 bases and J lost 9, with 8 bases in between. The CDR3 is 11 residues long.

The sample holds one count of this clone. At one of its ends the junction is not consistent with the germline gene, which may arise from a read error. This sample includes further DNA sequences coding for the same CDR3. This sequence joins TRBV25-1 and TRBJ2-7, with D perhaps TRBD1 (6 bases). The CDR3 is 15 amino acids. CDR1 is MGHDK and CDR2 is SYGVNS in the germline V gene. The CDR3 is CASSEGQFLSSEQYF. Written as DNA, the CDR3 is TGTGCCAGCAGTGAAGGACAGTTCCTATCAAGCGAGCAATACTTC.

The J gene is TRBJ1-2, the V gene TRBV7-9; D not resolved. The CDR3 is 15 amino acids. Germline V CDR1 and CDR2: SEHNR, FQNEAQ (reference sequence). The V end lost 7 bases, the J end lost 2 bases, and 17 bases lay between the germline ends. The CDR3 DNA is TGTGCCAGCACCACTAGCGGTCGGATGAACTATGGCTACACCTTC. Translation gives CASTTSGRMNYGYTF.

This clone was observed a handful of times. In DNA form, the CDR3 reads TGTGCCAGCAGGGGAGCAGGGTCTAATGAAAAACTGTTTTTT. Protein: CASRGAGSNEKLFF. The genes are TRBV28 and TRBJ1-4; the D gene is possibly TRBD1 (5 bases). The germline V gene encodes CDR1 MDHEN and CDR2 SYDVKM. The V gene lost 6 bases and the J gene lost 3 bases, with 11 bases spanning the gap. CDR3 length equals 14 residues.

The chain combines TRBV4-1 with TRBJ1-4; 7 nucleotides align to TRBD1. V lost 4 bases, J lost 0 bases, and 5 bases stayed unmatched. This CDR3 comprises 16 residues. Germline CDR1 is MGHRA and CDR2 is YSYEKL. CDR3 DNA: TGCGCCAGCAGCCGGGACAGCTCCGCAACTAATGAAAAACTGTTTTTT. Residues: CASSRDSSATNEKLFF.

J is TRBJ2-7 and V is TRBV13; 7 bases line up with TRBD1. Germline CDR1 is PRHDT and CDR2 is FYEKMQ (reference sequence). The CDR3 has 14 residues. V dropped 0 bases and J dropped 2; count of bases not matched to a gene: 1. CDR3 residues: CASSLGQGAYEQYF. The CDR3 nucleotides are TGTGCCAGCAGCTTAGGGCAGGGGGCCTACGAGCAGTACTTC.